The 9 T cell receptor beta chains in this list originate from one sample, sequenced in a study of blood T cell repertoires in COVID-19. TCRdb's copy holds only in-frame clones and misses some; the assay was immunoSEQ multiplex PCR. Found here are around 200,000 clones, about 89% of them singletons; the top ten hold around 7%. Material: peripheral blood. The receptors were gathered from a man aged 35 to 55 with acute or convalescent COVID-19.

The chain employs TRBV12-3 or TRBV12-4 and TRBJ2-5; the D gene is possibly TRBD2 (6 bases). The V end was cut by 3 bases, the J end by 7 bases, with 9 bases between. The CDR3 is 12 amino acids. The CDR3 DNA reads as TGTGCCAGCAGTTTGTTGGGGGGGACCCAGTACTTC. Its translation is CASSLLGGTQYF.

The chain uses TRBV30 and TRBJ2-7; the D gene is possibly TRBD1 (7 bases). This CDR3 has 14 residues. V was pared by 0 bases and J by 4 bases, with 13 bases between. Germline CDR1 GTSNPN, CDR2 SVGIG (reference sequence). The CDR3 is CAWSVGGGAYEQYF. DNA of the CDR3: TGTGCCTGGAGTGTTGGAGGGGGCGCGTACGAGCAGTACTTC.

This rearrangement joins TRBV28 to TRBJ2-7; 7 bases map to TRBD1. Unmatched junction bases numbered 4, after V lost 9 bases and J lost 2 bases. The germline V gene encodes CDR1 MDHEN and CDR2 SYDVKM. The CDR3 has 12 amino acids. The CDR3 DNA reads TGTGCCAGTACAGGGGTTACCTACGAGCAGTACTTC. It yields the protein CASTGVTYEQYF.

This chain joins TRBV13 and TRBJ2-7; D might be TRBD1 (7 bases). Looked up from germline, CDR1 is PRHDT and CDR2 is FYEKMQ (reference sequence). Trimming left V 3 bases short and J 2 bases short, with 14 bases between. CDR3 size: 15 residues. CDR3 in DNA: TGTGCCAGCAGCTTCGAGACAGGGAGGACCTACGAGCAGTACTTC. Translation: CASSFETGRTYEQYF.

The chain links TRBV29-1 to TRBJ2-5; 9 bases are a match to TRBD1. V lost 1 base to trimming and J lost 5 bases; unmatched junction nucleotides: 5. In germline, CDR1 is SQVTM, CDR2 ANQGSEA. The CDR3 contains 14 residues. CDR3: CSVEGMGTGETQYF. CDR3 coding DNA: TGCAGCGTTGAAGGAATGGGGACAGGGGAGACCCAGTACTTC.

The chain carries TRBV6-5 and TRBJ1-2; D gene unclear. The V gene lost 4 bases and the J gene lost 4 bases, with 16 bases spanning the gap. Germline V CDR1 and CDR2: MNHEY, SVGAGI. This CDR3 contains 15 residues. The CDR3 DNA reads as TGTGCCAGCAGTTGGCAGTCGAGGGATGGCTATGGCTACACCTTC. Its protein is CASSWQSRDGYGYTF.

The V and J genes are TRBV5-6 and TRBJ1-4; 7 bases line up with TRBD1. The CDR3 has 14 amino acids. The germline V gene has CDR1 SGHDT and CDR2 YYEEEE. The ends lost 4 bases at V and 8 bases at J; junction bases unmatched: 8. In DNA form, the CDR3 reads TGTGCCAGCAGCCTGACAGGGATACTCGAAAAACTGTTTTTT. Its translation is CASSLTGILEKLFF.

The rearrangement links TRBV7-2 to TRBJ1-1; the D gene is possibly TRBD1 (5 bases). The CDR3 contains 14 residues. The V gene lost 2 bases and the J gene lost 1 base, with 8 bases spanning the gap. CDR1 SGHTA and CDR2 FQGNSA come from the germline V gene. DNA of the CDR3: TGTGCCAGCAGCTTACAGGGTTGGAACACTGAAGCTTTCTTT. This translates into CASSLQGWNTEAFF.

The J gene is TRBJ2-3, the V gene TRBV5-1, with D possibly TRBD1 on 6 matching bases. There are 14 residues in the CDR3. V dropped 3 bases and J dropped 0 bases, with 8 bases sitting between them. The germline V gene has CDR1 SGHRS and CDR2 YFSETQ. The CDR3 sequence: CASSSDSSTDTQYF. CDR3 DNA sequence: TGCGCCAGCAGCTCGGACAGTAGCACAGATACGCAGTATTTT.